The present T cell receptor beta chain was sequenced within a study of multiple sclerosis patients with progressive multifocal leukoencephalopathy. The germline V gene encodes CDR1 MNHEY and CDR2 SVGAGI. V lost 6 bases and J lost 6; bases outside the gene matches: 10. This CDR3 is built from 14 residues. A note on this clone: Its antigen is currently unknown.

General study findings and limits: Clones expanded at PML were already present before and during natalizumab.

Regarding time point: five to six months of natalizumab therapy. Synthetic inline TR CDR3 controls covering all V-J pairings were spiked into each PCR. Sequenced by immunoSEQ multiplex PCR; TCRdb stores in-frame clones only, minus some. Seen here are 25,000 to 35,000 clones, roughly 90% observed once, and the top ten hold 1.5%. The clonotype was recovered from a human donor with multiple sclerosis. The chain couples TRBV6-5 to TRBJ2-7, with TRBD1 identical over 8 bases. The sample here was PBMCs, taken from a patient treated with natalizumab. CDR3 DNA: TGTGCCAGCAGCGAAACCTGGACAGGGAGCGAGCAGTACTTC. Protein sequence: CASSETWTGSEQYF.